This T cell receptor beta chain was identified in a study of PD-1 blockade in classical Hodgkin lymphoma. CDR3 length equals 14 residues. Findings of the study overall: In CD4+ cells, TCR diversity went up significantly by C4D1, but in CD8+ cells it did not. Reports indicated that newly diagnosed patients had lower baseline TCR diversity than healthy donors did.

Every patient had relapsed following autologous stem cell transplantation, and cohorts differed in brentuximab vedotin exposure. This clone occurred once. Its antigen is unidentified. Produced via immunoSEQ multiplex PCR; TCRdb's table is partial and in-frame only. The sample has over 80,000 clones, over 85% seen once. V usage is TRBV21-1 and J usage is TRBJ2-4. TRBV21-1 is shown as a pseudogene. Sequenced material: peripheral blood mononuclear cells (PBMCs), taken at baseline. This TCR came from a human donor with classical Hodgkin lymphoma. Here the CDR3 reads CASPIWGDKNIQYF. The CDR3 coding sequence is TGTGCCAGTCCGATATGGGGTGACAAAAACATTCAGTACTTC.